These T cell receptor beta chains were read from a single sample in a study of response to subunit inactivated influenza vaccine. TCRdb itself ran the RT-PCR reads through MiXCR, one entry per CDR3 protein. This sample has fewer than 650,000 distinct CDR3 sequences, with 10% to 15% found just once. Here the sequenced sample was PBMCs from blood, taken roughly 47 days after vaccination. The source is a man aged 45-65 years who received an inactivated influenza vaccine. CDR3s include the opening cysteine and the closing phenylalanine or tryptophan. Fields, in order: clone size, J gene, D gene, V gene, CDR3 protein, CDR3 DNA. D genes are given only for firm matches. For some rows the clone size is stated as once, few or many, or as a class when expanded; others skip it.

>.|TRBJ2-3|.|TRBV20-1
CSARTSPRGPGDTQYF
TGCAGTGCTAGAACCTCCCCGCGGGGGCCTGGGGATACGCAGTATTTT
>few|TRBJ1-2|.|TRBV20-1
CSAPFAGTYGYTF
TGCAGTGCCCCATTCGCAGGGACCTATGGCTACACCTTC
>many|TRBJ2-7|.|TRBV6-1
CASSGTGTPAYEQYF
TGTGCCAGCAGCGGTACCGGGACACCGGCCTACGAGCAGTACTTC
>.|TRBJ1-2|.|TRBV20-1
CSASPLGIYGYTF
TGCAGTGCTAGCCCTCTGGGAATCTATGGCTACACCTTC
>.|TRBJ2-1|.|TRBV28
CASSPTDRGGPGGNEQFF
TGTGCCAGCAGTCCGACAGACAGAGGCGGGCCTGGGGGGAATGAGCAGTTCTTC
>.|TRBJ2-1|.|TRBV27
CASSLSDGNEQFF
TGTGCCAGCAGTTTATCGGACGGCAATGAGCAGTTCTTC
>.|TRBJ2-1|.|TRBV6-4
CASSEYSNSYDEQFF
TGTGCCAGCAGTGAGTATTCAAACTCCTACGATGAGCAGTTCTTC
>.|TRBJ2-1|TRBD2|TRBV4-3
CASSQVLAGYSYNEQFF
TGCGCCAGCAGCCAAGTTCTAGCGGGATATTCCTACAATGAGCAGTTCTTC
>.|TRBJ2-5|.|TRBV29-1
CSVEDSPAQETQYF
TGCAGCGTTGAAGATTCGCCAGCACAAGAGACCCAGTACTTC
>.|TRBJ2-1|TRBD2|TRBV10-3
CAISGTSGHNEQFF
TGTGCCATCAGTGGGACTAGCGGGCACAATGAGCAGTTCTTC
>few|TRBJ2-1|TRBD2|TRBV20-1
CSAGPGLGYNEQFF
TGCAGTGCCGGCCCGGGACTAGGGTACAATGAGCAGTTCTTC
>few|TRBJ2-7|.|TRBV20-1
CSANVDREGYEQYF
TGCAGTGCTAACGTGGACCGTGAGGGCTACGAGCAGTACTTC
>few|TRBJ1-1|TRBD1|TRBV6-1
CASSIDRARNTEAFF
TGTGCCAGCAGCATAGACAGGGCCCGGAACACTGAAGCTTTCTTT
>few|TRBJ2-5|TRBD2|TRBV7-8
CASSWAGTSGAQETQYF
TGTGCCAGCAGCTGGGCCGGGACTAGCGGGGCACAAGAGACCCAGTACTTC
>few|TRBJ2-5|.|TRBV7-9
CATSGRAGGFETQYF
.
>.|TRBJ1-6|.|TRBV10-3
CAMRWPGVDSPLHF
TGTGCCATGAGGTGGCCAGGGGTTGATTCACCCCTCCACTTT
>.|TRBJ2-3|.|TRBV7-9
CASSYPRFLPDTQYF
TGTGCCAGCAGCTACCCGCGTTTCCTGCCAGATACGCAGTATTTT
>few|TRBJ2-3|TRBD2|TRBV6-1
CASSARGVTDTQYF
TGTGCCAGCAGTGCCCGGGGGGTCACAGATACGCAGTATTTT
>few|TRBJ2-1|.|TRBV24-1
CATSDTSYNEQFF
TGTGCCACCAGTGATACTTCCTACAATGAGCAGTTCTTC
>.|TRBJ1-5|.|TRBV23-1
CASSSTGTEASNQPQHF
TGCGCCAGCAGTTCCACCGGGACCGAGGCTAGCAATCAGCCCCAGCATTTT
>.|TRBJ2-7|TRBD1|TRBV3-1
CAAPTRDSSYEQYF
TGTGCCGCCCCGACCCGGGACAGTTCCTACGAGCAGTACTTC
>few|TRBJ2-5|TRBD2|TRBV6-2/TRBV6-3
CASSSSGSRETQYF
TGTGCCAGCAGTTCTAGCGGTAGTAGAGAGACCCAGTACTTC
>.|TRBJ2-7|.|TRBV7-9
CASSLGWGAYEQYF
TGTGCCAGCAGCTTAGGTTGGGGAGCTTACGAGCAGTACTTC
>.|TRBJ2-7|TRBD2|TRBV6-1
CASRTSGFYEQYF
TGTGCCAGCAGGACTAGCGGGTTCTACGAGCAGTACTTC
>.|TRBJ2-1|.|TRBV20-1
CSAREVGLLPYNEQFF
TGCAGTGCTAGAGAAGTGGGACTTTTACCCTACAATGAGCAGTTCTTC
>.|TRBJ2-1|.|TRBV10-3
CAISESPSRSKGNEQFF
TGTGCCATCAGTGAGAGTCCCTCGCGGAGTAAGGGCAATGAGCAGTTCTTC
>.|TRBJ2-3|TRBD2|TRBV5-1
CASGLGGIDTQYF
TGCGCCAGCGGTCTGGGGGGGATAGATACGCAGTATTTT
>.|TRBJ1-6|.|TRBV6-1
CASRTGRGYSPLHF
TGTGCCAGCAGGACCGGCAGGGGTTATTCACCCCTCCACTTT
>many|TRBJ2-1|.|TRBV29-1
CSVSQLYNEQFF
TGCAGCGTTTCACAGTTATACAATGAGCAGTTCTTC
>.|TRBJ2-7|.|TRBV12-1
CASSFADISYEQYF
TGTGCCAGCAGCTTTGCGGACATCTCCTACGAGCAGTACTTC
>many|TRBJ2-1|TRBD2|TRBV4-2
CASSPWTSGGQYNEQFF
TGTGCCAGCAGCCCCTGGACTAGCGGGGGCCAGTACAATGAGCAGTTCTTC
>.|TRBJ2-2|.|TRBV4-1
CASSQSGGYTGELFF
TGCGCCAGCAGCCAATCCGGCGGTTACACCGGGGAGCTGTTTTTT
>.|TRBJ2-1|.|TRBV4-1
CASSQVSDEQFF
TGCGCCAGCAGCCAAGTTAGCGATGAGCAGTTCTTC
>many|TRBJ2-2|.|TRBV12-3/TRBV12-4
CASLRDGGIGELFF
TGTGCCAGTCTCCGGGACGGAGGGATCGGGGAGCTGTTTTTT
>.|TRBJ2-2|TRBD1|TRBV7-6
CASSSLPGQGNTGELFF
TGTGCCAGCAGCTCCCTTCCGGGACAGGGGAACACCGGGGAGCTGTTTTTT
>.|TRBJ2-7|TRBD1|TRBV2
CASEGGDSYEQYF
TGTGCCAGTGAAGGGGGCGACTCCTACGAGCAGTACTTC
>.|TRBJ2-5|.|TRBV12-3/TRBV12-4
CASSLGLGGGQGETQYF
TGTGCCAGCAGTTTGGGCTTGGGGGGGGGCCAAGGAGAGACCCAGTACTTC
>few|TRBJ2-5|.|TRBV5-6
CASSFSGPQETQYF
TGTGCCAGCAGCTTCTCCGGGCCCCAAGAGACCCAGTACTTC
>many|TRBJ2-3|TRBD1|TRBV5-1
CASSGGQDTDTQYF
TGCGCCAGCAGCGGGGGACAGGACACAGATACGCAGTATTTT
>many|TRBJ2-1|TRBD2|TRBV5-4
CASSFGTNLRSEQFF
TGTGCCAGCAGCTTCGGGACTAACCTTCGTTCTGAGCAGTTCTTC
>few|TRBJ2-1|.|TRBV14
CASSQTGNNEQFF
TGTGCCAGCAGCCAAACAGGGAACAATGAGCAGTTCTTC
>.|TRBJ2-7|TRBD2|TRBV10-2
CASRRRGGISSYEQYF
TGCGCCAGCAGGCGGAGGGGAGGGATAAGCTCCTACGAGCAGTACTTC
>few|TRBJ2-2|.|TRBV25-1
CATAGTGNTGELFF
TGTGCCACCGCCGGGACGGGAAACACCGGGGAGCTGTTTTTT
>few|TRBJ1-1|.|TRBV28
CATLYGGTEAFF
TGTGCCACCTTATATGGCGGCACTGAAGCTTTCTTT
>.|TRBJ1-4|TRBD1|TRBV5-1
CASSPRTGPPEKLFF
TGCGCCAGCAGCCCCAGGACAGGGCCGCCCGAAAAACTGTTTTTT
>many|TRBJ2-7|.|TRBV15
CATSRAQGLVEQYF
TGTGCCACCAGCAGAGCACAGGGATTGGTCGAGCAGTACTTC
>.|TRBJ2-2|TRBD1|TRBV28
CASWDRGTGELFF
TGTGCCAGTTGGGACAGGGGCACCGGGGAGCTGTTTTTT
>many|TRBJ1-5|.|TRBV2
CASKSDRSNQPQHF
TGTGCCAGCAAGTCCGACAGAAGCAATCAGCCCCAGCATTTT
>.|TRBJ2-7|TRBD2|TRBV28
CASSLGTRSEQYF
TGTGCCAGCAGTTTAGGGACTAGAAGCGAGCAGTACTTC
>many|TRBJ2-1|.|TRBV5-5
CASSLAQGVYNEQFF
TGTGCCAGCAGCTTAGCGCAGGGCGTCTACAATGAGCAGTTCTTC
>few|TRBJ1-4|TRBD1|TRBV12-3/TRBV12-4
CASRQGALNEKLFF
TGTGCCAGCAGACAGGGGGCCTTGAATGAAAAACTGTTTTTT
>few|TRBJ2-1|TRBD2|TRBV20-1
CSARPGLAGGGSYNEQFF
TGCAGTGCTAGGCCGGGACTAGCGGGAGGAGGGAGTTACAATGAGCAGTTCTTC
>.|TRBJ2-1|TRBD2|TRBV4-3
CASSLTAGTSVYNEQFF
TGCGCCAGCAGCCTCACCGCCGGGACTAGCGTCTACAATGAGCAGTTCTTC
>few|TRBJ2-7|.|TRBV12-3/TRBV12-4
CASSFAEGSYEQYF
TGTGCCAGCAGTTTCGCCGAGGGCAGCTACGAGCAGTACTTC
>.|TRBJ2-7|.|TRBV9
CASSVGVVGSYEQYF
TGTGCCAGCAGCGTAGGCGTCGTGGGGTCCTACGAGCAGTACTTC
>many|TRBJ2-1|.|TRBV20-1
CSAKQNEQFF
TGCAGTGCTAAACAGAATGAGCAGTTCTTC
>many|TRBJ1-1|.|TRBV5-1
CASSEQGNTEAFF
TGCGCCAGCAGCGAACAGGGGAACACTGAAGCTTTCTTT
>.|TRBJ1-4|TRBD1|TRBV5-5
CASSMDRQNEKLFF
TGTGCCAGCAGCATGGACAGGCAGAATGAAAAACTGTTTTTT
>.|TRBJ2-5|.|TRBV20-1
CSARDHESGSGTQYF
TGCAGTGCTAGAGATCATGAGAGTGGATCTGGGACCCAGTACTTC